The 27 T cell receptor beta chains listed next were all sequenced from one sample in a study of cytomegalovirus exposure and HLA in healthy donors. PCR employed 60 Vbeta and 13 Jbeta primers. Clones were sequenced by immunoSEQ multiplex PCR, and TCRdb holds only the in-frame ones, with some missing. This sample has just over 200,000 clones; around 85% occur once, and the top ten carry 1.7%. Specimen: PBMCs. The receptors here all came from a man aged 50 to 60 in good health and CMV-seronegative.

The chain couples TRBV4-1 to TRBJ2-2; a weak D match, TRBD2 (6 bases). This CDR3 comprises 17 residues. Between the trimmed V and J ends, which lost 5 bases and 0 bases, there was a span of 16 bases. Looked up from germline, CDR1 is MGHRA and CDR2 is YSYEKL. The CDR3: CASSSGGQSSNTGELFF. The DNA of the CDR3 is TGCGCCAGCAGCTCCGGGGGTCAATCATCGAACACCGGGGAGCTGTTTTTT.

This clone was picked up one time. The rearrangement uses TRBV19 and TRBJ1-5, with 9 nucleotides matching TRBD1. The CDR3 length is 16 residues. After removal of 6 bases from V and 0 bases from J, the junction contained 6 bases not matched to a gene. Germline V gene lookup returns CDR1 LNHDA and CDR2 SQIVND (reference sequence). The CDR3, as DNA: TGTGCCAGTAGCCGGGACAGGGCGAATAGCAATCAGCCCCAGCATTTT. It specifies CASSRDRANSNQPQHF.

CDR3 bases: TGTGCCAGCTCACCTGGACAGAGCTCCTACAATGAGCAGTTCTTC. It yields the protein CASSPGQSSYNEQFF. This chain connects TRBV18 to TRBJ2-1; weak D call: TRBD1 (6 bases). The CDR3 sequence is 15 residues long. The V end lost 3 bases, the J end lost 0 bases, and 9 bases lay between the germline ends. Per the germline V gene, CDR1 is KGHSH and CDR2 is LQKENI.

The chain joins TRBV7-8 to TRBJ2-3, with unresolved D. The V end lost 6 bases, the J end lost 2 bases, and 9 bases lay between the germline ends. The CDR3 is 13 amino acids. Germline V gene lookup returns CDR1 SGHVS and CDR2 FQNEAQ. CDR3 DNA: TGTGCCAGCAGTTCCTTCTTCACAGATACGCAGTATTTT. It encodes CASSSFFTDTQYF.

As to this clone: A read error is possible here, since a much larger clone lies one base away. The sample contains more than one DNA sequence encoding this CDR3. This chain connects TRBV5-1 to TRBJ1-4; D is ambiguous. V lost 0 bases and J lost 6, with 9 bases in between. There are 14 residues in the CDR3. CDR1 and CDR2 (germline): SGHRS, YFSETQ. The CDR3 nucleotides are TGCGCCAGCAGCTTGGGGTTAGGAGATGAAAAACTGTTTTTT. Its protein is CASSLGLGDEKLFF.

This clone was counted only a few times. The chain carries TRBV5-4 and TRBJ2-3; 7 bases agree with TRBD2. V lost 4 bases to trimming and J lost 2 bases; unmatched junction nucleotides: 10. There are 16 residues in the CDR3. Germline CDR1 and CDR2: SGHNT and YYREEE (reference sequence). The CDR3 sequence: CASSTTGGGFTDTQYF. CDR3 coding DNA: TGTGCCAGCAGCACCACTGGGGGAGGGTTCACAGATACGCAGTATTTT.

The chain joins TRBV28 to TRBJ1-2; 9 nucleotides line up with TRBD1. J was trimmed by 4 bases and V by 3 bases; bases with no gene match: 15. This CDR3 has 18 amino acids. Germline V gene lookup returns CDR1 MDHEN and CDR2 SYDVKM. Here the CDR3 DNA reads TGTGCCAGCAGTTTTCCCGAGACAGGGGGTCGGAGACGCTATGGCTACACCTTC. The encoded protein is CASSFPETGGRRRYGYTF.

Written as DNA, the CDR3 is TGTGCCTGGAGGCCAGGTCTTAATGAAAAACTGTTTTTT. Translating it yields CAWRPGLNEKLFF. The chain joins TRBV30 to TRBJ1-4, with D unclear. Germline assignment: CDR1 GTSNPN and CDR2 SVGIG (reference sequence). The CDR3 extends over 13 amino acids. Trimming cost V 3 bases and J 4 bases, with 9 bases left between them.

The chain uses TRBV30 and TRBJ1-5; TRBD1 might be the D (5 bases). Per germline, CDR1 GTSNPN and CDR2 SVGIG (reference sequence). The CDR3 runs to 12 residues. Trimming pared 3 bases from V and 6 bases from J, leaving 9 bases between. In DNA, the CDR3 is TGTGCCTGGAGCCCAGGGTCTCAGCCCCAGCATTTT. Translating it yields CAWSPGSQPQHF.

This sequence joins TRBV19 and TRBJ1-4, with TRBD1 identical over 8 bases. From germline, CDR1 is LNHDA and CDR2 SQIVND (reference sequence). The ends lost 6 bases at V and 5 bases at J; junction bases unmatched: 5. There are 14 residues in the CDR3. The CDR3 DNA follows: TGTGCCAGTAGACGACAGGGGCTGAATGAAAAACTGTTTTTT. Its translation: CASRRQGLNEKLFF.

This chain uses TRBV11-3 with TRBJ2-1, with D possibly TRBD1 on 6 matching bases. Trimming removed 1 base at V and 4 bases at J, with 20 bases between. Germline CDR1 is SGHNT and CDR2 is YENEEA. There are 18 residues in the CDR3. As DNA, the CDR3 is TGTGCCAGCAGCTTAGGGGCCGAAGGGGGAGCAGTATACAATGAGCAGTTCTTC. It codes for CASSLGAEGGAVYNEQFF.

This clone was counted a few times. The chain recombines TRBV9 with TRBJ2-7; perhaps TRBD2 as D (5 bases). V was clipped by 0 bases and J by 2 bases, with 12 bases between them. CDR3 size: 15 residues. The germline CDR1 and CDR2 sequences are SGDLS and YYNGEE. The CDR3 DNA reads as TGTGCCAGCAGCGTAGCAAGCGGTTCGGCCTACGAGCAGTACTTC. Protein product: CASSVASGSAYEQYF.

This clone was recorded only once. V is TRBV27 and J is TRBJ1-2; 8 bases map to TRBD1. The V gene's germline CDR1 is MNHEY and CDR2 SMNVEV (reference sequence). J gave up 4 bases and V 3 bases, and 10 bases lay outside the gene matches. The CDR3 covers 16 residues. The DNA of the CDR3 is TGTGCCAGCAGTTTGACAGGGGCGATCTCCTTCTATGGCTACACCTTC. Its translation is CASSLTGAISFYGYTF.

The chain has TRBV6-5 and TRBJ1-1, with a tentative D call TRBD1 (5 bases). Germline CDR1 is MNHEY and CDR2 is SVGAGI. Trimming took off 2 bases at V and 8 bases at J, with 9 bases between the two ends. The CDR3 contains 12 residues. The CDR3 sequence is CASSYGNREAFF. Written as DNA, the CDR3 is TGTGCCAGCAGTTACGGTAACAGGGAAGCTTTCTTT.

This clone was seen once. Other nucleotide sequences in the sample specify the same CDR3. V and J are TRBV5-1 and TRBJ2-3; TRBD1 aligns across 7 bases. J gave up 1 base and V 3 bases, and 2 bases lay outside the gene matches. Looked up from germline, CDR1 is SGHRS and CDR2 is YFSETQ. The CDR3 is 14 residues long. CDR3 DNA: TGCGCCAGCAGCTCCGGACAGGGCACAGATACGCAGTATTTT. Protein sequence: CASSSGQGTDTQYF.

This clone has only a few counts. J is TRBJ1-2 and V is TRBV15; D ambiguous. Trimming cost V 8 bases and J 2 bases, with 9 bases left between them. The CDR3 is 12 residues long. CDR1 LNHNV and CDR2 YYDKDF come from the germline V gene (reference sequence). The CDR3 bases are TGTGCCACCTCGGGCGGGAACTATGGCTACACCTTC. Protein product: CATSGGNYGYTF.

This sequence joins TRBV7-2 and TRBJ2-4; 8 positions match TRBD1. This CDR3 has 15 residues. V was pared by 8 bases and J by 2 bases, with 8 bases of the junction left unmatched. The germline V gene has CDR1 SGHTA and CDR2 FQGNSA. In DNA form, the CDR3 reads TGTGCCAGCTCTGACAGGGGATCTCCCAAAAACATTCAGTACTTC. Translation gives CASSDRGSPKNIQYF.

A remark on this clone: The junction departs from germline at one end; a sequencing error may be responsible. The gene calls are TRBV10-3 and TRBJ2-7, with D perhaps TRBD1 (5 bases). This CDR3 is built from 12 residues. Germline CDR1 and CDR2: ENHRY and SYGVKD. The chain's CDR3 is CAIGDSSYEQYF. CDR3 coding DNA: TGTGCCATCGGTGACAGCTCCTACGAGCAGTACTTC.

J is TRBJ1-1 and V is TRBV28; D is unclear. Germline CDR1 reads MDHEN; CDR2 reads SYDVKM. V shed 3 bases and J shed 0 bases, with 11 bases lying between them. This CDR3 region has 15 residues. The CDR3 region has the DNA TGTGCCAGCAGTTTGCGGCAGTTATTGAACACTGAAGCTTTCTTT. Its protein product is CASSLRQLLNTEAFF.

A few counts support this clone. This sequence joins TRBV27 and TRBJ2-2; TRBD1 matches 11 bases. The germline CDR1 and CDR2 sequences are MNHEY and SMNVEV (reference sequence). The CDR3 loop spans 17 amino acids. V lost 6 bases and J lost 4; bases outside the gene matches: 10. In DNA form, the CDR3 reads TGTGCCAGCAGCTGGGACAGGGGGAACAGACGCACCGGGGAGCTGTTTTTT. It encodes CASSWDRGNRRTGELFF.

J is TRBJ2-1 and V is TRBV2, with TRBD2 matching over 9 bases. V lost 4 bases to trimming and J lost 7 bases; unmatched junction nucleotides: 8. CDR1 SNHLY and CDR2 FYNNEI come from the germline V gene. The CDR3 is 15 amino acids. In nucleotides, the CDR3 is TGTGCCAGCAGTGCCCCTGGACTAGCGCTTAATGAGCAGTTCTTC. This translates into CASSAPGLALNEQFF.

This clone turned up a few times. The chain uses TRBV29-1 and TRBJ1-1, with a possible D match to TRBD1 (6 bases). This CDR3 has 13 amino acids. Germline V gives CDR1 SQVTM, CDR2 ANQGSEA. V lost 3 bases, J lost 5 bases, and 13 bases lay in between. The CDR3 here is CSVDRGGATEAFF. The CDR3 region has the DNA TGCAGCGTTGACCGGGGGGGGGCAACTGAAGCTTTCTTT.

This chain uses TRBV2 with TRBJ1-1; no definite D call. CDR3 length: 14 amino acids. Germline V CDR1 and CDR2: SNHLY, FYNNEI. The germline V and J ends were trimmed by 7 bases and 4 bases, with 16 bases remaining between them. This chain's CDR3 is CASIQEEVATEAFF. CDR3 nucleotides: TGTGCCAGCATTCAGGAGGAGGTTGCCACTGAAGCTTTCTTT.

In the case of this clone: The junction and the germline gene differ at one end; a read error may be behind it. The chain carries TRBV2 and TRBJ2-1, with 9 bases that match TRBD2. The V gene's germline CDR1 is SNHLY and CDR2 FYNNEI. The CDR3 has 11 amino acids. Here the CDR3 reads CASRFPGLALF. The DNA for the CDR3 is TGTGCCAGCAGGTTTCCGGGACTAGCTCTCTTC.

The chain carries TRBV9 and TRBJ1-5, with TRBD1 as a possible D gene (5 bases). CDR1 is SGDLS, CDR2 YYNGEE, per germline. The CDR3 loop spans 15 amino acids. V lost 4 bases, J lost 3 bases, and 14 bases lay in between. For the CDR3, the DNA is TGTGCCAGCAGCCGTCTAGACAGCTACAATCAGCCCCAGCATTTT. Its protein is CASSRLDSYNQPQHF.

V gene TRBV15 combines with J gene TRBJ2-5; 8 bases map to TRBD1. Germline lookup yields CDR1 LNHNV and CDR2 YYDKDF (reference sequence). After removal of 0 bases from V and 5 bases from J, the junction contained 2 bases not matched to a gene. This CDR3 is 14 amino acids long. The CDR3 protein is CATSRDRGRETQYF. CDR3 nucleotide sequence: TGTGCCACCAGCAGAGACAGGGGGCGGGAGACCCAGTACTTC.

This clone turned up a few times. V usage is TRBV11-2 and J usage is TRBJ2-7; 8 nucleotides align to TRBD2. J lost 6 bases, V lost 4 bases, and 14 bases had no gene match. Germline V lookup: CDR1 SGHAT, CDR2 FQNNGV. The CDR3 length is 16 residues. The CDR3 nucleotides are TGTGCCAGCAGCTCCCCGGCAGCGGGGGAAGGCGGCGAGCAGTACTTC. Its protein is CASSSPAAGEGGEQYF.